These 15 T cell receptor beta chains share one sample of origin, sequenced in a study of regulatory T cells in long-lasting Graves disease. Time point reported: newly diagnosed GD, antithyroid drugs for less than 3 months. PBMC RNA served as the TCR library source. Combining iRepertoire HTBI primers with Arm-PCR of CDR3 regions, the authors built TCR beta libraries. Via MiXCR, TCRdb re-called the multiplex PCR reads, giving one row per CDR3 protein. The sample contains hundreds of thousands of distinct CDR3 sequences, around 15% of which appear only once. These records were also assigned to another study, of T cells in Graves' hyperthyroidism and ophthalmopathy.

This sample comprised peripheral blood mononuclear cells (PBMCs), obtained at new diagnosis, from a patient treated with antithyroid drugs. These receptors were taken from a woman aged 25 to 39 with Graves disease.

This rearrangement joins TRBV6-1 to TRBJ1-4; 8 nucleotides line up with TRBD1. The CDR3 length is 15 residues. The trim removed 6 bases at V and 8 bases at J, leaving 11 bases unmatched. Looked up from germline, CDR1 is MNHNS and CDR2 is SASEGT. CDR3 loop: CASRTGTGSGEKLFF. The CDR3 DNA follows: TGTGCCAGCAGAACCGGGACAGGATCGGGAGAAAAACTGTTTTTT.

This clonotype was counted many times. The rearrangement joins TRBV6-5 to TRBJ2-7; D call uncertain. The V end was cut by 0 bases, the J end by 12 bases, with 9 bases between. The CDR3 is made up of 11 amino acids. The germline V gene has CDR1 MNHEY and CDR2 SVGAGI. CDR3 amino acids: CASSYSEGPYF. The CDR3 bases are TGTGCCAGCAGTTACTCCGAAGGGCCGTACTTC.

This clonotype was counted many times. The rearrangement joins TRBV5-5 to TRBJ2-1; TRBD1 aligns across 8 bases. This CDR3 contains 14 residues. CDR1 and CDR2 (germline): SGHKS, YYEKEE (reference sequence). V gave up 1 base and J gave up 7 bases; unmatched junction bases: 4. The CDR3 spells CASSLQGATNEQFF. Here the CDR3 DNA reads TGTGCCAGCAGCTTGCAGGGGGCTACAAATGAGCAGTTCTTC.

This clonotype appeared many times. The CDR3 DNA is TGTGCCAGCAGCCTCGGGAGGCAAGCTTTCTTT. Amino acids: CASSLGRQAFF. This chain connects TRBV6-1 to TRBJ1-1, with no clear D. The V end was cut by 6 bases, the J end by 9 bases, with 11 bases between. CDR1 is MNHNS and CDR2 is SASEGT in the germline V gene. The CDR3 runs to 11 residues.

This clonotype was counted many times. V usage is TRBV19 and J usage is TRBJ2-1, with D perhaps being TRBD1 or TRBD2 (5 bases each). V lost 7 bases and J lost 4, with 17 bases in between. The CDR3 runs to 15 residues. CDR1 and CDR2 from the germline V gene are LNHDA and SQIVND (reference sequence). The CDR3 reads CASTLGPKGYNEQFF. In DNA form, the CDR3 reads TGTGCCAGTACTCTGGGACCTAAAGGATACAATGAGCAGTTCTTC.

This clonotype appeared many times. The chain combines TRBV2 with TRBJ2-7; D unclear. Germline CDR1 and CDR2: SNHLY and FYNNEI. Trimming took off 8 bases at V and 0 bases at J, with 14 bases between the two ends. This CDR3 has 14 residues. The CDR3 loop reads CASGSGSLSYEQYF. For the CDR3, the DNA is TGTGCCAGCGGAAGTGGCTCTCTCTCCTACGAGCAGTACTTC.

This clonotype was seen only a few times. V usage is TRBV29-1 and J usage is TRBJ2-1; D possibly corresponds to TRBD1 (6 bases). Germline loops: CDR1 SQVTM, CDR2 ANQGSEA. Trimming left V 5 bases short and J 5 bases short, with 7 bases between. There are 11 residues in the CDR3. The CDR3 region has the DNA TGCAGCGTTCGGACAGACAATGAGCAGTTCTTC. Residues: CSVRTDNEQFF.

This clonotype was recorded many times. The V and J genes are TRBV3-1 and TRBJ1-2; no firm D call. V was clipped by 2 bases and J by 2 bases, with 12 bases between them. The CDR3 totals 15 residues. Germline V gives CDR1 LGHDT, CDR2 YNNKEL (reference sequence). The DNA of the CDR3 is TGTGCCAGCAGCCAAACGGTGATTTGGAACTATGGCTACACCTTC. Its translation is CASSQTVIWNYGYTF. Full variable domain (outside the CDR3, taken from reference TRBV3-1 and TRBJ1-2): DTAVSQTPKYLVTQMGNDKSIKCEQNLGHDTMYWYKQDSKKFLKIMFSYNNKELIINETVPNRFSPKSPDKAHLNLHINSLELGDSAVYFCASSQTVIWNYGYTFGSGTRLTVV.

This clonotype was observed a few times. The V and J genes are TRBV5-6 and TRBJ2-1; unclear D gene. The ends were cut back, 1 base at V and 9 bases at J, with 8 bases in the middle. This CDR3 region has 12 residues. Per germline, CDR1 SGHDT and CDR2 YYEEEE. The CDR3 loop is CASSLHVAEQFF. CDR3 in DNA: TGTGCCAGCAGCTTGCATGTAGCTGAGCAGTTCTTC. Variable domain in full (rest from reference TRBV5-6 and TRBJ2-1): DAGVTQSPTHLIKTRGQQVTLRCSPKSGHDTVSWYQQALGQGPQFIFQYYEEEERQRGNFPDRFSGHQFPNYSSELNVNALLLGDSALYLCASSLHVAEQFFGPGTRLTVL.

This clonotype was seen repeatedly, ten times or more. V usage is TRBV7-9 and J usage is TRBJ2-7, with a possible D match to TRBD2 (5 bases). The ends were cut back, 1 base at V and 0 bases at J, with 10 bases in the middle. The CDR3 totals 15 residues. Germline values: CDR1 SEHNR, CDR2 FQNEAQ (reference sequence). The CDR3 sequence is CASSLGRESSYEQYF. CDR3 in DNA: TGTGCCAGCAGCTTAGGACGGGAAAGCTCCTACGAGCAGTACTTC. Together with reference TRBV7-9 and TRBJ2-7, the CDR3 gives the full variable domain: DTGVSQNPRHKITKRGQNVTFRCDPISEHNRLYWYRQTLGQGPEFLTYFQNEAQLEKSRLLSDRFSAERPKGSFSTLEIQRTEQGDSAMYLCASSLGRESSYEQYFGPGTRLTVT.

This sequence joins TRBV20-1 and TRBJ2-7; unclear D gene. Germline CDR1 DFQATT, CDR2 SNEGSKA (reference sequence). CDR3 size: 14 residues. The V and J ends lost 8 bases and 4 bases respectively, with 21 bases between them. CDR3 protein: CSIPPPWPQYEQYF. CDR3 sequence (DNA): TGCAGTATTCCGCCCCCCTGGCCCCAGTACGAGCAGTACTTC.

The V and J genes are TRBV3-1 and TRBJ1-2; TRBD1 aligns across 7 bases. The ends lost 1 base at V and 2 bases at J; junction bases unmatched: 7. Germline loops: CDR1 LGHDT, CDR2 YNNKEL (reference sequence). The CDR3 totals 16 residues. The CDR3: CASSQVPTGRNYGYTF. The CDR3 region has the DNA TGTGCCAGCAGCCAAGTGCCGACAGGGAGGAACTATGGCTACACCTTC.

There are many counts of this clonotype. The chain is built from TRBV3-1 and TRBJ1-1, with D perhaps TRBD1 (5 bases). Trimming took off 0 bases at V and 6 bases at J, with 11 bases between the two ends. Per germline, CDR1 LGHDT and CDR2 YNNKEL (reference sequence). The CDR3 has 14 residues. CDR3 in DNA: TGTGCCAGCAGCCAAGATTACAGGTTCCCTGAAGCTTTCTTT. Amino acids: CASSQDYRFPEAFF.

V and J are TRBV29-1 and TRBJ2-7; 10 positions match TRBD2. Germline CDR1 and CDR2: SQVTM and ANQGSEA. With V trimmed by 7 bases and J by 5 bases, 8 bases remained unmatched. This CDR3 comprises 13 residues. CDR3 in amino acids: CSAASGSVNEQYF. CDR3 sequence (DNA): TGCAGCGCCGCTAGCGGGAGTGTCAACGAGCAGTACTTC.

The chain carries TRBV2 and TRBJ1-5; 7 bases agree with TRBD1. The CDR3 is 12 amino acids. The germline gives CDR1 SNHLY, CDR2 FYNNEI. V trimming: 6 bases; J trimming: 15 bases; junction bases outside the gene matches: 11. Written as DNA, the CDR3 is TGTGCCAGCAGGATCCGACAGGGTCCCGCGCATTTT. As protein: CASRIRQGPAHF.